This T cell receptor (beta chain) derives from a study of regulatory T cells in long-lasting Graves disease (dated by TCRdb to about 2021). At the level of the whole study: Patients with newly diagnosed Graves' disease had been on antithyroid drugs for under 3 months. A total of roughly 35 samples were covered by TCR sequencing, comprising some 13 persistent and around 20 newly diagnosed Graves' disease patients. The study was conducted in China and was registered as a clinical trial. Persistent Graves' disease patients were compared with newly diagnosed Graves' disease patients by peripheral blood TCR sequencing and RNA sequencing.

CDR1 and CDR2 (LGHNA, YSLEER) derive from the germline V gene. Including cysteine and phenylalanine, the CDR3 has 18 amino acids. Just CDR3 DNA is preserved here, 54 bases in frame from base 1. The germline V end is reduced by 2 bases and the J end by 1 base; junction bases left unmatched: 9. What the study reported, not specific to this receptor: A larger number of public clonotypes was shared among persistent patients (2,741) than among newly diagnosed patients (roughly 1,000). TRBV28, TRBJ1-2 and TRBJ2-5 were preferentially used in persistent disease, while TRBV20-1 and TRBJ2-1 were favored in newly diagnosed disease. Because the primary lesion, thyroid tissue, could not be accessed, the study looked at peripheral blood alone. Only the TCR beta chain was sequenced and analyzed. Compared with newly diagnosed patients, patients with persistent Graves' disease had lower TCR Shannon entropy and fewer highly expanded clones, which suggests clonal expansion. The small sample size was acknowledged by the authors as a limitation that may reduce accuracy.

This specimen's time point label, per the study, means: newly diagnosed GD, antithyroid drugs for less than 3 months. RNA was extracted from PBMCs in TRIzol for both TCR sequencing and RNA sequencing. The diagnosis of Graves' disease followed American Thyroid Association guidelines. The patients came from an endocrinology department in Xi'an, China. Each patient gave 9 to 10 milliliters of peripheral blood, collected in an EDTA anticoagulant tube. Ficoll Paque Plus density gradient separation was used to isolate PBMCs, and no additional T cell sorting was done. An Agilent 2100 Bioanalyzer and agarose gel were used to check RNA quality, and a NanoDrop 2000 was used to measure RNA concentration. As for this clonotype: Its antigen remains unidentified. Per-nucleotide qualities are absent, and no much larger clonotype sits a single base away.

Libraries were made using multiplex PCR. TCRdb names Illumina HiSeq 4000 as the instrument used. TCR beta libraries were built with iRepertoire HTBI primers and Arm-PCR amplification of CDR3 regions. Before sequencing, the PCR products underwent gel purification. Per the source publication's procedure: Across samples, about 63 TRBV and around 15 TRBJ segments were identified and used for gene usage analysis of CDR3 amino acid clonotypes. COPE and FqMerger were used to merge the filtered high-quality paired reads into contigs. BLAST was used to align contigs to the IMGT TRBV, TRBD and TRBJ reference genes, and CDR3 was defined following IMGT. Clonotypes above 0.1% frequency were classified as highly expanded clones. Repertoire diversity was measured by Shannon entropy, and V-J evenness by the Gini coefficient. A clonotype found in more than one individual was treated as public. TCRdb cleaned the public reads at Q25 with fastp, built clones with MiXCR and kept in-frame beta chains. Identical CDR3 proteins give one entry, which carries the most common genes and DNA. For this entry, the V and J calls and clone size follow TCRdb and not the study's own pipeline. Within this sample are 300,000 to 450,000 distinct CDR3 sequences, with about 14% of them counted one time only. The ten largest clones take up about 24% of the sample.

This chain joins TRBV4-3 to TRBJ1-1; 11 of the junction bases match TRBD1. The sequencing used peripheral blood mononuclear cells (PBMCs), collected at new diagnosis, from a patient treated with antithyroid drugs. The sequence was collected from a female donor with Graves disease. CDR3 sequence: CASSQTLRGTGGNTEAFF. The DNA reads TGCGCCAGCAGCCAAACCCTAAGGGGGACAGGGGGGAACACTGAAGCTTTCTTT.